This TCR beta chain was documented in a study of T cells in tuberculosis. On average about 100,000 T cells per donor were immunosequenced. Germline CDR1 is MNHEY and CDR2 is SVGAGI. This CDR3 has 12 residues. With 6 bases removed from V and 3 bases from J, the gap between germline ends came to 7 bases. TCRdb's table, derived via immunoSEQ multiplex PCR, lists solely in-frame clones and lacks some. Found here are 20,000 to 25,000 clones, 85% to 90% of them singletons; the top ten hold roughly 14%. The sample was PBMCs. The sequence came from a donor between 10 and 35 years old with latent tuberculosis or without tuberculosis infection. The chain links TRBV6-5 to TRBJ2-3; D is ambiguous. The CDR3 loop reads CASRAVTDTQYF. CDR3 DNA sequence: TGTGCCAGCAGGGCAGTGACAGATACGCAGTATTTT.